The clone carrying this T cell receptor (beta chain) was detected ten times or more. Its antigen remains unidentified. If no ophthalmopathy progression occurred within 18 months, Graves' hyperthyroidism was stable. This sample stems from a study of T cells in Graves' hyperthyroidism and ophthalmopathy. Trimming pared 3 bases from V and 0 bases from J, leaving 12 bases between. The germline gives CDR1 MDHEN, CDR2 SYDVKM. This CDR3 region has 15 residues. Using RNA transcripts as the source, TCR beta CDR3 regions were amplified. During a first-round RT-PCR of the TCR CDR3, the HTBI primer set was used. TCRdb processed the multiplex PCR reads anew with MiXCR; each CDR3 protein has one entry. The table includes 470,000 or so distinct CDR3 sequences, roughly 20% detected once. Overall study results and limits: Through a model of 13 V-J features, ophthalmopathy was separated from stable hyperthyroidism. In the blood, most expanded thyroid clonotypes above 0.001 appeared as well.

The chain combines TRBV28 with TRBJ2-7; perhaps TRBD1 as D (5 bases). The sequenced sample was blood. This clonotype was obtained from a man younger than 35 with Graves' hyperthyroidism. DNA for the CDR3: TGTGCCAGCAGTTTGGGCAGGGTGAGCTCCTACGAGCAGTACTTC. This encodes CASSLGRVSSYEQYF. Based on the CDR3 plus reference TRBV28 and TRBJ2-7, the full variable domain is DVKVTQSSRYLVKRTGEKVFLECVQDMDHENMFWYRQDPGLGLRLIYFSYDVKMKEKGDIPEGYSVSREKKERFSLILESASTNQTSMYLCASSLGRVSSYEQYFGPGTRLTVT.